This record covers a single T cell receptor beta chain. It lacks a known antigen. Base quality data are lacking; no much larger clone is found one base away. The donors were healthy, HIV-negative adults who had no recently reported acute infections or vaccinations. Every donor was a Caucasian adult living in Nashville, Tennessee, USA. CD4+ T cells were enriched through magnetic negative selection, after which naive cells were positively selected on CD45RA and the remaining negative fraction served as the memory subset. Blood was obtained by leukapheresis, after which PBMCs were separated by Ficoll-Histopaque density gradient centrifugation and cryopreserved in liquid nitrogen vapor phase. Analytical flow cytometry was used to check the purity and quantity of every magnetically sorted T cell population. From each sorted fraction, genomic DNA was isolated and quantified by UV absorbance on a Nanodrop 2000c.

This entry comes from a study of shared clonotypes between healthy human individuals (dated by TCRdb to between 2020 and 2021). For the wider study: The cohort included three men and a couple of women between 18 and 49 years of age. For each donor, CD4 naive and CD4 memory were each given three plates, CD8 naive was given two plates, and CD8 memory was given one plate. Blood TCR repertoires of about five healthy adults were deeply sequenced to estimate repertoire size and the extent of clonotype sharing between individuals. Different laboratories and diverse techniques were used to prepare libraries and sequence TCR repertoires, to increase sequencing depth and limit assay-specific biases. Per donor, leukapheresis produced somewhere between about 0.94 and 10 billion PBMCs.

Looking up the germline V gene (reference sequence) yields CDR1 SGHAT and CDR2 FQDESV. Taken from cysteine to phenylalanine, the CDR3 has 16 residues. This entry keeps only the CDR3 DNA: 48 bases, framed from base 1. Germline trimming amounts to 6 bases on V and 0 bases on J, with 5 as the count of junction bases outside the gene matches. General conclusions and limits of the study: Because the study included only a small number of donors, the genetic and exposure-history diversity represented was limited. When several donors were compared, the shared fraction of clonotypes was 5% to 6.5% for naive CD4, approximately 3.5% for naive CD8, 2% to 2.5% for memory CD4, and 0.3% to 0.5% for memory CD8. Based on pairwise subsampling, the degree of clonotype sharing among donors was expected to be affected by sequencing depth. Sampling was restricted to blood, and TCR repertoires in tissue are likely to differ from TCR repertoires in blood. Clonotypes shared by all four sorted-subset donors showed higher generation probabilities than non-shared clonotypes. Rarefaction of sorted-subset datasets indicated incomplete sequencing despite the large sequencing depth. Estimated clonotype richness was generally larger for naive than for memory subsets.

Using the deep immunoSEQ assay, multiplex PCR amplified TCR CDR3 regions from genomic DNA. Extracted genomic DNA from each cell subset was distributed evenly across all wells of several immunoSEQ 96-well plates, and each plate was treated as a replicate. Each replicate PCR for sorted subsets received approximately 220 ng genomic DNA, equal to tens of thousands of T cell genomes. Purified libraries were measured with a Qubit 3.0 fluorometer, size-checked on a Bioanalyzer 2100, and measured again with the KAPA Library Quantification kit. Every immunoSEQ 96-well plate was sequenced on a separate single-read 150-cycle Illumina NextSeq 550 flow cell. Regarding the original processing steps: Because the immunoSEQ output included only junctional sequences and no quality scores, the filtering could not be the same as the filtering used for full-length reads. Sequences were annotated with PyIR, a Python wrapper for IgBLAST v1.9, using IMGT germline references to assign V/J genes and CDR3. Reads with weak V/J assignments (E-value above 1e-6), missing CDR3, stop codons, out-of-frame junctions, or ambiguous translated residues were removed. V3J clonotypes were defined as sequences sharing the same inferred V gene, J gene, and CDR3 amino acid sequence. Percentage overlap between repertoires was computed as shared unique clonotypes divided by the size of the smaller repertoire. RTK rarefaction, the Chao1 estimator, and Recon v2.1 estimates of unobserved clonotypes were used to assess repertoire richness. Generation probabilities were computed with OLGA for all TCRbeta clonotypes obtained by the gDNA method from four donors. In its TCRdb copy, this immuneACCESS table keeps in-frame sequences only and misses some clones. Where compared with another copy, unresolved V genes explain less than half of these, and the others have no known cause. V and J calls and clone size are those listed in that table; D and trimming were worked out from the DNA. In all, the sample holds roughly 2.2 million clones, and over 85% of those were seen once. The ten biggest clones cover 0.35% to 0.45% of the sample.

The chain is made from TRBV11-1 and TRBJ2-1, and 10 bases in between align with TRBD2. Sequencing used naive CD4+ T cells from PBMCs. The intended sense of this specimen's cell subset or site label: CD45RA+ positively selected. This sequence originates from a man between 18 and 35 years old in good health. Some clones in this sample may be carry-over from other donors' samples. The DNA is as follows: TGTGCCAGCAGTGGACTAGCGGAGAGCTCCTACAATGAGCAGTTCTTC. Its protein product is CASSGLAESSYNEQFF.